The T cell receptor (beta chain) under discussion was sequenced for a study of blood T cell repertoires in COVID-19. Study-wide context: Spain, Italy and the United States supplied samples that represented acute and convalescent COVID-19. PBMCs, B-cell-depleted T cells, or T cells provided the cDNA or gDNA that made up the material.

V was trimmed by 5 bases and J by 7 bases, leaving 16 bases between them. The CDR3 sequence is 15 residues long. CDR1 and CDR2 from the germline V gene are SGHDT and YYEEEE. In the authors' methods: Estimation of nucleated cell counts relied on the amplification of reference gene primers. Assay: immunoSEQ multiplex PCR; the TCRdb copy retains only in-frame clones and omits some. V and J calls and clone size are copied from that table; D and trimming were computed from the DNA. The sample records around 310,000 clones, around 89% being singletons. The chain is built from TRBV5-6 and TRBJ1-6; TRBD1 might be the D (5 bases). Sequencing was carried out using peripheral blood. The TCR originated in a woman between 40 and 50 years old with COVID-19, enrolled during active disease. The chain's CDR3 is CASRITGLPNSPLHF. The CDR3 DNA reads as TGTGCCAGCAGAATCACGGGACTGCCAAATTCACCCCTCCACTTT.